This TCR beta chain stems from a study of cytomegalovirus exposure and HLA in healthy donors. This CDR3 has 13 amino acids. Between the trimmed V and J ends, which lost 5 bases and 3 bases, there was a span of 10 bases. CDR1 and CDR2 (germline): LNHDA, SQIVND (reference sequence). PCR was performed using 60 Vbeta and 13 Jbeta primers. This table comes from immunoSEQ multiplex PCR, and its TCRdb copy is limited to in-frame clones, with some not included. The data show 90,000 to 140,000 clones, 83% seen once. J is TRBJ1-2 and V is TRBV19; D might be TRBD1 (5 bases). The source is a young man in good health and CMV-seronegative. The sample comprised PBMCs. CDR3 nucleotides: TGTGCCAGTAGTCCGCAGGGTGACTATGGCTACACCTTC. It encodes CASSPQGDYGYTF.